These 6 T cell receptor beta chains originate from one sample sequenced in a study of Tregs in tolerant kidney transplant recipients. Sequenced by immunoSEQ multiplex PCR; TCRdb stores in-frame clones only, minus some. The sample yields about 8,600 clones, approximately 46% seen once. No antigens are known for them. Sequenced input: CD4+ T cells from blood cultured with allogeneic cells. The receptors derive from a human donor in good health.

The sample holds a few counts of this clone. The rearrangement uses TRBV29-1 and TRBJ2-2, with no clear D. V was clipped by 6 bases and J by 0 bases, with 11 bases between them. This CDR3 has 14 amino acids. CDR1 and CDR2 (germline): SQVTM, ANQGSEA. In DNA, the CDR3 is TGCAGCGTCAAGGGAAGCGCGAACACCGGGGAGCTGTTTTTT. This codes for CSVKGSANTGELFF.

The V gene is TRBV11-3, the J gene TRBJ1-2; possible D gene TRBD1, 5 bases. This CDR3 has 14 residues. The V gene lost 5 bases and the J gene lost 8 bases, with 18 bases spanning the gap. CDR1 SGHNT and CDR2 YENEEA come from the germline V gene. CDR3 loop: CASSQTRGGTGYTF. For the CDR3, the DNA is TGTGCCAGCAGCCAAACCCGTGGGGGGACCGGCTACACCTTC.

This clone was found a few times. This sequence joins TRBV7-2 and TRBJ2-7, with D perhaps TRBD2 (5 bases). The CDR3 length is 15 residues. CDR1 and CDR2 (germline): SGHTA, FQGNSA. V gave up 5 bases and J gave up 3 bases, with 17 bases separating them. CDR3 sequence (DNA): TGTGCCAGCAGCCAAGCGGAGAGCGCGGGCTACGAGCAGTACTTC. It specifies CASSQAESAGYEQYF. Supplemented by reference TRBV7-2 and TRBJ2-7, the full variable domain reads GAGVSQSPSNKVTEKGKDVELRCDPISGHTALYWYRQSLGQGLEFLIYFQGNSAPDKSGLPSDRFSAERTGGSVSTLTIQRTQQEDSAVYLCASSQAESAGYEQYFGPGTRLTVT.

V usage is TRBV4-2 and J usage is TRBJ2-1; tentatively, D is TRBD2 (5 bases). Germline CDR1 and CDR2: LGHNA and YNFKEQ. Trimming took 5 bases from V and 10 from J, leaving 27 bases between them. The CDR3 totals 17 residues. This chain's CDR3 is CASSLRAVRPGLTEQFF. In DNA, the CDR3 is TGTGCCAGCAGCTTGAGGGCGGTTCGGCCAGGACTTACCGAGCAGTTCTTC.

This chain joins TRBV6-1 and TRBJ2-7, with D perhaps assigned TRBD1 or TRBD2 (6 bases each). Germline lookup yields CDR1 MNHNS and CDR2 SASEGT. This CDR3 comprises 15 residues. Trimming stripped 4 bases from V and 3 bases from J, with 16 bases between. The CDR3 DNA reads TGTGCCAGCAGTGGTGGGGACTTGGGACACTACGAGCAGTACTTC. This gives the protein CASSGGDLGHYEQYF.

This clone was observed a handful of times. The J gene is TRBJ1-2, the V gene TRBV5-1, with 9 bases matching TRBD1. Germline V gene data show CDR1 as SGHRS and CDR2 as YFSETQ. CDR3 length: 15 residues. J gave up 7 bases and V 1 base, and 8 bases lay outside the gene matches. DNA for the CDR3: TGCGCCAGCAGCTTGCAGCCGGGACAGGGCGGTGGCTACACCTTC. It encodes CASSLQPGQGGGYTF.